This T cell receptor beta chain was obtained from a study of early T cells in non-severe SARS-CoV-2 infection. Study-wide context: Sequencing used unsorted whole-blood bulk RNA, so chains lack pairing.

Regarding the study as a whole: The VDJdb matching leaned toward anti-spike CD8 responses and overlooked private and CD4 specificities.

Attached unique molecular identifiers marked individual cDNA molecules. TCRdb reprocessed the 5' RACE reads with MiXCR, giving one entry per CDR3 protein. Found here are 68,000 or so distinct CDR3 sequences, around 9.9% of them singletons; the top ten hold around 5.8%. Trimming removed 3 bases from V and 7 bases from J, with 22 bases in between. The CDR3 has 17 residues. Germline values: CDR1 SGHTA, CDR2 FQGNSA. This clonotype has ten or more counts. The target antigen is unknown. The genes are TRBV7-2 and TRBJ2-1; D gene ambiguous. The sequenced material came from whole blood. This clonotype was sampled from an adult who was a healthcare worker with PCR-confirmed SARS-CoV-2 infection or an uninfected control (not recorded which). CDR3 residues: CASSLVSSGLFWNEQFF. DNA of the CDR3: TGTGCCAGCAGCTTGGTTTCGAGTGGGCTGTTTTGGAATGAGCAGTTCTTC.